These 26 T cell receptor beta chains came from one sample sequenced in a study of shared clonotypes between healthy human individuals. Sequencing used immunoSEQ multiplex PCR; TCRdb keeps in-frame clones, though not all of them. The sample carries around 610,000 clones, 90% to 97% recorded once. Only CD45RO-negative cells positively selected for CCR7 counted as naive CD8 cells, so terminally differentiated effector memory CD45RA+ cells were excluded. The specimen was naive CD8+ T cells sorted from blood. Source of these receptors: a woman in her twenties or thirties in good health.

The V call is TRBV6-1, the J call TRBJ1-3, with D perhaps matching TRBD1 (5 bases). The germline gives CDR1 MNHNS, CDR2 SASEGT. The CDR3 has 17 amino acids. V lost 2 bases, J lost 0 bases, and 14 bases lay in between. Here the CDR3 DNA reads TGTGCCAGCAGTGAATTCCCGACAGCTTCCTCTGGAAACACCATATATTTT. Translated: CASSEFPTASSGNTIYF.

V gene TRBV7-8 combines with J gene TRBJ2-7; D call uncertain. This CDR3 is built from 16 residues. V was cut by 1 base and J by 0 bases, with 13 bases left in between. Looked up from germline, CDR1 is SGHVS and CDR2 is FQNEAQ. CDR3 DNA: TGTGCCAGCAGCTTAGAAATGTCTATTAGCTCCTACGAGCAGTACTTC. Translation: CASSLEMSISSYEQYF.

The chain recombines TRBV25-1 with TRBJ2-1, with TRBD2 matching over 11 bases. CDR1 MGHDK and CDR2 SYGVNS come from the germline V gene. The CDR3 spans 13 residues. The CDR3 nucleotides are TGTGGAACGACTAGCGGGGTCTACAATGAGCAGTTCTTC. This encodes CGTTSGVYNEQFF.

This chain's CDR3 is CASSYTGTGREQYF. CDR3 coding DNA: TGTGCCAGCAGTTACACCGGGACAGGGCGCGAGCAGTACTTC. The rearrangement uses TRBV6-5 and TRBJ2-7, with 9 bases lining up with TRBD1. CDR3 size: 14 residues. CDR1 and CDR2 (germline): MNHEY, SVGAGI. The V segment lost 2 bases and the J segment 6 bases; nucleotides outside the gene matches: 5.

The rearrangement links TRBV2 to TRBJ2-7; no reliable D call. This CDR3 has 13 amino acids. V was pared by 6 bases and J by 3 bases, with 12 bases between. Per the germline V gene, CDR1 is SNHLY and CDR2 is FYNNEI. DNA for the CDR3: TGTGCCAGCAGGGATTCGATAAACTACGAGCAGTACTTC. This encodes CASRDSINYEQYF.

The chain employs TRBV7-8 and TRBJ2-7, with 14 bases aligning to TRBD2. This CDR3 spans 17 amino acids. V was pared by 5 bases and J by 5 bases, with 11 bases of the junction left unmatched. The germline CDR1 and CDR2 sequences are SGHVS and FQNEAQ. This chain's CDR3 is CASSPGTSGSVHHEQYF. As DNA, the CDR3 is TGTGCCAGCAGCCCCGGGACTAGCGGGAGTGTTCACCACGAGCAGTACTTC.

This clone ranks as medium-sized (0.01 to 0.1%). This chain links TRBV5-6 with TRBJ2-3; D perhaps matches TRBD1 (5 bases). Trimming removed 1 base from V and 3 bases from J, with 12 bases in between. Germline CDR1 SGHDT, CDR2 YYEEEE. The CDR3 has 15 residues. The CDR3 spells CASSLNQGVTDTQYF. CDR3 coding DNA: TGTGCCAGCAGCTTGAACCAGGGCGTAACAGATACGCAGTATTTT.

In nucleotides, the CDR3 is TGTGCCAGCAGCTTAGTAGGTGGGAGTCTGGTCTACGAGCAGTACTTC. This sequence encodes CASSLVGGSLVYEQYF. The V call is TRBV7-8, the J call TRBJ2-7; tentative D call: TRBD2 (5 bases). Between the trimmed V and J ends, which lost 1 base and 3 bases, there was a span of 16 bases. CDR3 size: 16 residues. Looked up from germline, CDR1 is SGHVS and CDR2 is FQNEAQ.

The V call is TRBV11-1, the J call TRBJ2-7, with D unresolved. Between the trimmed V and J ends, which lost 5 bases and 1 base, there was a span of 6 bases. This CDR3 is 12 amino acids long. Germline CDR1 reads SGHAT; CDR2 reads FQDESV (reference sequence). This CDR3 is CASSKQSYEQYF. The CDR3 nucleotides read TGTGCCAGCAGCAAACAATCCTACGAGCAGTACTTC.

V is TRBV4-1 and J is TRBJ2-1, with 14 bases aligning to TRBD2. Germline CDR1 is MGHRA and CDR2 is YSYEKL. This CDR3 has 19 amino acids. J gave up 0 bases and V 1 base, and 5 bases lay outside the gene matches. For the CDR3, the DNA is TGCGCCAGCAGCCAAGGGCCGACTAGCGGGGGGGTCTCCTACAATGAGCAGTTCTTC. Translated, it gives CASSQGPTSGGVSYNEQFF.

The V and J genes are TRBV27 and TRBJ1-2; D uncertain. The germline V gene encodes CDR1 MNHEY and CDR2 SMNVEV (reference sequence). V lost 8 bases and J lost 6, with 4 bases in between. This CDR3 is built from 9 residues. The CDR3 DNA reads TGTGCCAGCTTAAATGGCTACACCTTC. It translates to CASLNGYTF.

This chain connects TRBV19 to TRBJ1-1; D gene unclear. The germline CDR1 and CDR2 sequences are LNHDA and SQIVND (reference sequence). The CDR3 sequence is 15 residues long. With 5 bases removed from V and 0 bases from J, the gap between germline ends came to 13 bases. The CDR3 is CASSHLTDMNTEAFF. DNA for the CDR3: TGTGCCAGTAGTCATCTCACTGACATGAACACTGAAGCTTTCTTT. Combining the CDR3 with reference TRBV19 and TRBJ1-1 gives the whole variable domain DGGITQSPKYLFRKEGQNVTLSCEQNLNHDAMYWYRQDPGQGLRLIYYSQIVNDFQKGDIAEGYSVSREKKESFPLTVTSAQKNPTAFYLCASSHLTDMNTEAFFGQGTRLTVV.

The rearrangement uses TRBV5-5 and TRBJ1-5; D gene unclear. This CDR3 region has 14 residues. Trimming removed 5 bases from V and 0 bases from J, with 9 bases in between. Germline V gene lookup returns CDR1 SGHKS and CDR2 YYEKEE (reference sequence). The CDR3 bases are TGTGCCAGCAGTTCAGGAAGTAGCAATCAGCCCCAGCATTTT. This codes for CASSSGSSNQPQHF.

The chain links TRBV7-9 to TRBJ2-1; D uncertain. Trimming removed 0 bases from V and 10 bases from J, with 7 bases in between. The CDR3 has 12 amino acids. Germline values: CDR1 SEHNR, CDR2 FQNEAQ (reference sequence). The CDR3 is CASSLASREQFF. The CDR3 DNA sequence: TGTGCCAGCAGCTTAGCGTCGAGAGAGCAGTTCTTC.

J is TRBJ2-1 and V is TRBV7-6; 7 bases agree with TRBD1. Germline trimming cut 5 bases from V and 3 bases from J; bases unmatched to any gene: 7. Germline V CDR1 and CDR2: SGHVS, FNYEAQ. This CDR3 has 15 amino acids. The CDR3 nucleotides are TGTGCCAGCAGCACCGGGACAGCTTTCTACAATGAGCAGTTCTTC. It specifies CASSTGTAFYNEQFF.

Details on this clone: Other nucleotide sequences from this sample produce the same CDR3. The V and J genes are TRBV10-1 and TRBJ2-3; no definite D call. The V and J ends lost 0 bases and 0 bases respectively, with 7 bases between them. This CDR3 spans 15 amino acids. Germline V gene data show CDR1 as WNHNN and CDR2 as SYGVQD (reference sequence). The CDR3 protein is CASSESVYSTDTQYF. CDR3 in DNA: TGCGCCAGCAGTGAGTCAGTTTACAGCACAGATACGCAGTATTTT.

The gene calls are TRBV18 and TRBJ2-5; 10 positions agree with TRBD2. The CDR3 contains 15 residues. Germline CDR1 and CDR2: KGHSH and LQKENI. Trimming cost V 6 bases and J 4 bases; bases outside gene matches: 8. The CDR3 reads CASSPLAGERETQYF. In DNA form, the CDR3 reads TGTGCCAGCTCCCCCCTAGCGGGAGAACGAGAGACCCAGTACTTC.

CDR3 DNA: TGTGCCAGCAGTGAACCGGGACAGCCGGCCTCGACCTTAAATGAAAAACTGTTTTTT. It specifies CASSEPGQPASTLNEKLFF. J is TRBJ1-4 and V is TRBV6-1; the match to TRBD1 covers 7 bases. V lost 2 bases and J lost 5; bases outside the gene matches: 17. CDR1 and CDR2 from the germline V gene are MNHNS and SASEGT. The CDR3 spans 19 residues.

This clone was counted a single time. This chain connects TRBV19 to TRBJ2-5; D not resolved. Germline assignment: CDR1 LNHDA and CDR2 SQIVND (reference sequence). This CDR3 contains 14 residues. V shed 3 bases and J shed 3 bases, with 11 bases lying between them. CDR3 amino acids: CASSIVGIEETQYF. CDR3 bases: TGTGCCAGTAGTATTGTTGGGATCGAAGAGACCCAGTACTTC.

V gene TRBV11-2 combines with J gene TRBJ2-7; 7 bases fit TRBD1. V dropped 5 bases and J dropped 0; count of bases not matched to a gene: 16. Germline V gene data show CDR1 as SGHAT and CDR2 as FQNNGV. CDR3 length equals 18 residues. For the CDR3, the DNA is TGTGCCAGCAGCCATTCGACCGTTCTACAGGGGTCCTCCTACGAGCAGTACTTC. Its translation is CASSHSTVLQGSSYEQYF.

The chain links TRBV29-1 to TRBJ2-3; D is possibly TRBD2 (5 bases). Germline V gene sequence: CDR1 SQVTM, CDR2 ANQGSEA. The CDR3 is 15 amino acids. The germline V and J ends were trimmed by 4 bases and 1 base, with 15 bases remaining between them. In DNA form, the CDR3 reads TGCAGCGTTGTAGGCGCCGGGGTGGGCACAGATACGCAGTATTTT. Residues: CSVVGAGVGTDTQYF.

The chain has TRBV2 and TRBJ1-5; D remains unclear. Germline CDR1 SNHLY, CDR2 FYNNEI. This CDR3 spans 15 amino acids. Trimming left V 3 bases short and J 1 base short, with 10 bases between. CDR3 region: CASSDSVGSNQPQHF. The CDR3 nucleotides are TGTGCCAGCAGTGACTCTGTGGGGAGCAATCAGCCCCAGCATTTT.

The chain is built from TRBV10-3 and TRBJ1-1, with 8 bases aligning to TRBD1. The CDR3 spans 15 residues. The germline V gene has CDR1 ENHRY and CDR2 SYGVKD. J lost 4 bases, V lost 0 bases, and 4 bases had no gene match. For the CDR3, the DNA is TGTGCCATCAGTGAGTCGCAGGGGGCGAGCACTGAAGCTTTCTTT. Amino acids: CAISESQGASTEAFF.

V gene TRBV13 combines with J gene TRBJ2-1; 7 nucleotides line up with TRBD2. Germline assignment: CDR1 PRHDT and CDR2 FYEKMQ (reference sequence). Losses at the gene ends were 5 bases for V and 5 bases for J; bases not matched to a gene: 12. This CDR3 is built from 16 residues. In DNA, the CDR3 is TGTGCCAGCAGCCTAGAGGGTCTAGCGGCGGACAATGAGCAGTTCTTC. Translation: CASSLEGLAADNEQFF.

This chain joins TRBV10-1 and TRBJ2-7, with 7 bases lining up with TRBD1. Germline lookup yields CDR1 WNHNN and CDR2 SYGVQD (reference sequence). CDR3 size: 13 residues. The J segment lost 1 base and the V segment lost 5 bases, leaving 2 bases of the junction unmatched. Written as DNA, the CDR3 is TGCGCCAGCAGTCGGGACAGTTCCTACGAGCAGTACTTC. Amino acid sequence: CASSRDSSYEQYF.

The V and J genes are TRBV18 and TRBJ2-7; D may correspond to TRBD1 or TRBD2 (5 bases each). The germline V and J ends were trimmed by 3 bases and 3 bases, with 9 bases remaining between them. CDR1 KGHSH and CDR2 LQKENI come from the germline V gene. The length of the CDR3 is 13 residues. The CDR3 DNA follows: TGTGCCAGCTCACCCCCGAGGGGCTACGAGCAGTACTTC. Amino acids: CASSPPRGYEQYF.